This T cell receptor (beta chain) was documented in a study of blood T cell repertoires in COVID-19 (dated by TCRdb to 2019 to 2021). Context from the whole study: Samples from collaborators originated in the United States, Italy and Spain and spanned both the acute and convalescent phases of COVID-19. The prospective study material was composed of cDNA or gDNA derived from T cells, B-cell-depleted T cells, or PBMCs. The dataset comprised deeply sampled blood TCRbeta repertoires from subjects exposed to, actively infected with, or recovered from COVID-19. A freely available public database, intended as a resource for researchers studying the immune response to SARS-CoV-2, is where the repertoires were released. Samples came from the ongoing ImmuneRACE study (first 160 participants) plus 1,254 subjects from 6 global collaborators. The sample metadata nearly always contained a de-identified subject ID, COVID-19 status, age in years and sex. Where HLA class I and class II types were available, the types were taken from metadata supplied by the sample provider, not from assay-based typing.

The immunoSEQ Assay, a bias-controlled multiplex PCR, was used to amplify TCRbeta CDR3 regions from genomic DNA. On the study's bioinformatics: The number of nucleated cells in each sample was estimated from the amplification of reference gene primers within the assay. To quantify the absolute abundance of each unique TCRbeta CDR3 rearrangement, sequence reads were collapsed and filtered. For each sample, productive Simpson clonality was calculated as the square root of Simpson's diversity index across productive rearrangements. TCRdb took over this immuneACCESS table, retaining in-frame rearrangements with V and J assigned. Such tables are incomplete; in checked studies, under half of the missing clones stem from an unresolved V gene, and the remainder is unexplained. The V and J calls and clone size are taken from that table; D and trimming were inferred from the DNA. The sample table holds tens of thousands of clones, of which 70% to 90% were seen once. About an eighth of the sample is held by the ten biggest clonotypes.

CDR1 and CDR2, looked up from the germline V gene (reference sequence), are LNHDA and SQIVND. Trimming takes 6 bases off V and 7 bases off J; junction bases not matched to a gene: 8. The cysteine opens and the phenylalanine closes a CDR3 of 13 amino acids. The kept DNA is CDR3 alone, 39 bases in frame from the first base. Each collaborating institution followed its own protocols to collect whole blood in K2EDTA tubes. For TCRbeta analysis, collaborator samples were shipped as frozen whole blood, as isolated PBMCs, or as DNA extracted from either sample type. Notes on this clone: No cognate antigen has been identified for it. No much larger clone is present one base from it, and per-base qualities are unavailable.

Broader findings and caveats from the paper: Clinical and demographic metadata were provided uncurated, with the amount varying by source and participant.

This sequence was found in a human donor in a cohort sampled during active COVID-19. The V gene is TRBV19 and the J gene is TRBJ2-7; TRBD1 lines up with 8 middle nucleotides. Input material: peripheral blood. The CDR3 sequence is CASSPNRGEEQYF. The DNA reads TGTGCCAGTAGCCCGAACAGGGGGGAGGAGCAGTACTTC. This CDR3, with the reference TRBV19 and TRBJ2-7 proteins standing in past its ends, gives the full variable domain DGGITQSPKYLFRKEGQNVTLSCEQNLNHDAMYWYRQDPGQGLRLIYYSQIVNDFQKGDIAEGYSVSREKKESFPLTVTSAQKNPTAFYLCASSPNRGEEQYFGPGTRLTVT.